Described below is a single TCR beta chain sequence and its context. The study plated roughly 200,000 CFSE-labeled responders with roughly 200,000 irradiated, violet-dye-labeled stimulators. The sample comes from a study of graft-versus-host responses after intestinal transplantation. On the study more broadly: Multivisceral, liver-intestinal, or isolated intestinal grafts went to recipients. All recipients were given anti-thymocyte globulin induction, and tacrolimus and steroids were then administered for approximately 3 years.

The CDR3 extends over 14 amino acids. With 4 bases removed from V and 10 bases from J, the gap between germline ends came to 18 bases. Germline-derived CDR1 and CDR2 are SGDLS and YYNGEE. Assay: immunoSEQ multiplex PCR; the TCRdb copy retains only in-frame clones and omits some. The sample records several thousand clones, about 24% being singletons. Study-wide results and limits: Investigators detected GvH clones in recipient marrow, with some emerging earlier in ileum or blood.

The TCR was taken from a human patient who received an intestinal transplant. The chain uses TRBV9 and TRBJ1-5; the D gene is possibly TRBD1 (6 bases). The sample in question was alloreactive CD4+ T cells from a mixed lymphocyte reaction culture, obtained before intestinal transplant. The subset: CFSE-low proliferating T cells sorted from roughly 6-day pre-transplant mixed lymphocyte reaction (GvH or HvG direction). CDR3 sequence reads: CASSRGDPKGPQHF. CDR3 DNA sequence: TGTGCCAGCAGCAGGGGGGACCCTAAGGGTCCCCAGCATTTT.